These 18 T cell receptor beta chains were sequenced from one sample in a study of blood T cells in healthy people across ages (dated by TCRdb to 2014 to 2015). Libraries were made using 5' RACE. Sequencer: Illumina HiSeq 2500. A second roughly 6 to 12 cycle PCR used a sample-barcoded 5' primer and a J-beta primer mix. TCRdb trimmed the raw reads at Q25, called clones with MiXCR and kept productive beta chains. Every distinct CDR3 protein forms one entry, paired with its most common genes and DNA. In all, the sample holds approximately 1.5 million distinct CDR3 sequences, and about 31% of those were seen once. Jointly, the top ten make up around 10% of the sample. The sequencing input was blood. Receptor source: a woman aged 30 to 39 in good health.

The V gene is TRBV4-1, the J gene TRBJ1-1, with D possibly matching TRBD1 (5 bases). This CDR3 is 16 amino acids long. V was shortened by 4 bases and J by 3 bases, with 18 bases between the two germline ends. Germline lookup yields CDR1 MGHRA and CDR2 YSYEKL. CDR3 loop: CASSRIVGARDTEAFF. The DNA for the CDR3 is TGCGCCAGCAGCCGTATCGTTGGGGCGAGAGACACTGAAGCTTTCTTT.

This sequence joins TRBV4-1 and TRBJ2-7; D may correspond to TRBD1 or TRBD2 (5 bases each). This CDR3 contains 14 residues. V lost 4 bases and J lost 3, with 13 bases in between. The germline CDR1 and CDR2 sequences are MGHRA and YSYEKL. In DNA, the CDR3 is TGCGCCAGCAGCCCGAGGGACGGGCACTACGAGCAGTACTTC. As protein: CASSPRDGHYEQYF.

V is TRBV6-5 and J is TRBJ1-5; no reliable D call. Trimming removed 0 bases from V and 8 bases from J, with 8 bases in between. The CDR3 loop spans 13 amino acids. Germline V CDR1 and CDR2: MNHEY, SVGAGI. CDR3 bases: TGTGCCAGCAGTTACTCGAACGGGGAGCCCCAGCATTTT. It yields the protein CASSYSNGEPQHF.

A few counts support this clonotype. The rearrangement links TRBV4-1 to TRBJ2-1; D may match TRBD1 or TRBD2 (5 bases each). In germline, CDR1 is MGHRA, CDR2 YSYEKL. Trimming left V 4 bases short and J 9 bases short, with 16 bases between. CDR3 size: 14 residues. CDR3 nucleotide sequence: TGCGCCAGCAGCCGACACAATTGGGACGGTGAGCAGTTCTTC. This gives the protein CASSRHNWDGEQFF.

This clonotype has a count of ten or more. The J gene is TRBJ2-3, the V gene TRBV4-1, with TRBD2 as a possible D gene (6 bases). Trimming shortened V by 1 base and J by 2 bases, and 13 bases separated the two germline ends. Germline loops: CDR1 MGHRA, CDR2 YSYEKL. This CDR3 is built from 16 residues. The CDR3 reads CASSQGGGFVTDTQYF. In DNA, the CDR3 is TGCGCCAGCAGCCAAGGTGGGGGGTTCGTCACAGATACGCAGTATTTT.

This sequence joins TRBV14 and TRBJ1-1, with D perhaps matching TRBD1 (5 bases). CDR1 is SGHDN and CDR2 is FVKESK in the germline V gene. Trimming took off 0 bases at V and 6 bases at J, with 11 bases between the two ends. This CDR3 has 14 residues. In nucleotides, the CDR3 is TGTGCCAGCAGCCAAGAGGGGACTCCCCCTGAAGCTTTCTTT. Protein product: CASSQEGTPPEAFF.

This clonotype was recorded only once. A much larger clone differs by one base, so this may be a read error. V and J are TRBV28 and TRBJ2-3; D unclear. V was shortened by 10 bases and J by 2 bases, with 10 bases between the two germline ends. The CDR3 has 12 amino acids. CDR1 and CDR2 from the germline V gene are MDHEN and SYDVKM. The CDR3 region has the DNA TGTGCCACCGCTGGGGACACAGATACGCAGTATTTT. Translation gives CATAGDTDTQYF.

CDR3 DNA: TGTGCCAGCAGCTCCCTGAATGGCGGGAGGGGGAAAAACATTCAGTACTTC. This encodes CASSSLNGGRGKNIQYF. This chain uses TRBV5-6 with TRBJ2-4; the match to TRBD2 covers 9 bases. Germline V gene lookup returns CDR1 SGHDT and CDR2 YYEEEE. V lost 3 bases to trimming and J lost 4 bases; unmatched junction nucleotides: 11. The CDR3 is 17 residues long.

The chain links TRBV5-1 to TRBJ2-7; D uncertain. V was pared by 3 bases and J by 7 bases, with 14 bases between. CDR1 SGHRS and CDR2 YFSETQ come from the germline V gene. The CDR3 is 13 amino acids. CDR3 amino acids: CASSSPRSWEQYF. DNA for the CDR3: TGCGCCAGCAGCTCACCGAGGTCGTGGGAGCAGTACTTC. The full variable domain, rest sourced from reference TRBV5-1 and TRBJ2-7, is KAGVTQTPRYLIKTRGQQVTLSCSPISGHRSVSWYQQTPGQGLQFLFEYFSETQRNKGNFPGRFSGRQFSNSRSEMNVSTLELGDSALYLCASSSPRSWEQYFGPGTRLTVT.

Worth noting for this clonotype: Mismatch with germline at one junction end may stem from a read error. CDR3 in DNA: TGTGCCACCAGTGACTGGACAGTGACGTCCTACAATGAGCGGTTCTTC. As protein: CATSDWTVTSYNERFF. The chain recombines TRBV24-1 with TRBJ2-1; the D gene is possibly TRBD1 (6 bases). This CDR3 spans 16 amino acids. The germline gives CDR1 KGHDR, CDR2 SFDVKD.

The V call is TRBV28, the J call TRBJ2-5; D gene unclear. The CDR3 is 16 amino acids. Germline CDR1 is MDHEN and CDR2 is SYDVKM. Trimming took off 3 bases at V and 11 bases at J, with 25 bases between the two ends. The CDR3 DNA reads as TGTGCCAGCAGTTTCCGGGTTCCCGGATTTAACAATGAGCAGTACTTC. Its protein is CASSFRVPGFNNEQYF.

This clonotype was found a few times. The chain's CDR3 is CASSLAGGTAAYEQYF. In nucleotides, the CDR3 is TGTGCCAGCAGTCTAGCCGGGGGGACAGCAGCCTACGAGCAGTACTTC. The rearrangement joins TRBV28 to TRBJ2-7, with D perhaps TRBD1 or TRBD2 (7 bases each). The CDR3 is 16 amino acids. V was pared by 5 bases and J by 2 bases, with 19 bases between. Germline V gene data show CDR1 as MDHEN and CDR2 as SYDVKM.

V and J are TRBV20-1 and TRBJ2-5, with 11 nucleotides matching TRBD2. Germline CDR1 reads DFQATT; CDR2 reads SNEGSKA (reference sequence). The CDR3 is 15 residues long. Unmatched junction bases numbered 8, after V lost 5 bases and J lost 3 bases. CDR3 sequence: CSAPILAGAKETQYF. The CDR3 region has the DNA TGCAGTGCTCCAATACTAGCGGGGGCAAAAGAGACCCAGTACTTC.

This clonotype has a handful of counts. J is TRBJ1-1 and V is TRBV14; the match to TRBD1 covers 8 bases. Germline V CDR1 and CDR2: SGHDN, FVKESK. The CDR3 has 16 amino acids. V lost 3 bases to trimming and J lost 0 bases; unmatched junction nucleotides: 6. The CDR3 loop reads CASSHLRDRMNTEAFF. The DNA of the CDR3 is TGTGCCAGCAGCCACCTCCGGGACAGGATGAACACTGAAGCTTTCTTT.

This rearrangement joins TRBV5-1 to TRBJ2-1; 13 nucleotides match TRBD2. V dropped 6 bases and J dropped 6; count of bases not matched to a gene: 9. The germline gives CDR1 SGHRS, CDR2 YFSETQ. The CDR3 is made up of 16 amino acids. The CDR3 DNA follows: TGCGCCAGCACTACTAGCGGGGGGGTCTCATGCAATGAGCAGTTCTTC. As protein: CASTTSGGVSCNEQFF.

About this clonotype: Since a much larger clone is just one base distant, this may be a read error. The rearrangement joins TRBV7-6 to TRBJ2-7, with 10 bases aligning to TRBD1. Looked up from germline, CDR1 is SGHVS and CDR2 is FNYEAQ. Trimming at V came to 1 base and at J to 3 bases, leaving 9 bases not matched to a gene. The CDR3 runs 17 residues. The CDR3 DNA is TGTGCCAGCAGCTTAGTCTCGGGTAGGGACAGGGGCTACGAGCAGTACTTC. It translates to CASSLVSGRDRGYEQYF.

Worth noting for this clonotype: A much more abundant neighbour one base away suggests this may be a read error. The CDR3 region is CSVSGQGEYEQYF. The CDR3 nucleotides are TGCAGCGTTTCGGGACAGGGTGAATACGAGCAGTACTTC. This chain joins TRBV29-1 and TRBJ2-7, with 9 bases that match TRBD1. From germline, CDR1 is SQVTM and CDR2 ANQGSEA. J gave up 4 bases and V 5 bases, and 6 bases lay outside the gene matches. The CDR3 has 13 amino acids.

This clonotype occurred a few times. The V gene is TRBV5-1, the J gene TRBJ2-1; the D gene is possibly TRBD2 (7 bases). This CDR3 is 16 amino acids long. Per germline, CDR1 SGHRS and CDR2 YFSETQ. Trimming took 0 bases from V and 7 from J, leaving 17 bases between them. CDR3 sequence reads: CASSLATGGGRNEQFF. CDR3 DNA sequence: TGCGCCAGCAGCTTGGCCACGGGGGGCGGTAGGAATGAGCAGTTCTTC.